What follows is one TCR beta chain and its context. Its antigen remains unidentified. Trimming removed 6 bases from V and 2 bases from J; junction bases left unmatched: 4. Germline V CDR1 and CDR2: MNHEY, SMNVEV (reference sequence). The CDR3 has 13 residues. The data were produced by immunoSEQ multiplex PCR, yet TCRdb's version contains in-frame clones alone and is incomplete. The table has 2 million to 2.5 million clones, roughly 95% seen once. This sample was taken from a study of shared clonotypes between healthy human individuals. Regarding the study as a whole: With several donors compared, around 5% of naive CD4 clonotypes were shared. Deeper or shallower sequencing was expected to change how clonotypes are shared among donors.

This TCR was sampled from a man in his late teens or twenties in good health. This chain links TRBV27 with TRBJ2-7; 7 bases are a match to TRBD2. The sample comprised naive CD4+ T cells sorted from blood. Subset: CD45RA+ positively selected. The CDR3, as DNA: TGTGCCAGCAGCTATCTAGCGGCCTACGAGCAGTACTTC. Protein sequence: CASSYLAAYEQYF.